The 5 T cell receptor beta chains given below trace back to one sample, sequenced in a study of T cell clonotyping in hematopoietic cell transplantation. The assay was immunoSEQ multiplex PCR, and TCRdb's table has in-frame clones only and misses some. The data hold some 49,000 clones, with just over 85% observed a single time. Noted time point: recipient sample about 28 days before transplant, after cytoreduction. This sample comprised peripheral blood mononuclear cells, obtained before stem cell transplant. The receptors shown here come from a man between 60 and 75 years old with biphenotypic leukemia. Some clones in this sample may be carry-over from other donors' samples.

This chain uses TRBV7-9 with TRBJ2-6, with D perhaps TRBD2 (5 bases). Trimming shortened V by 5 bases and J by 0 bases, and 17 bases separated the two germline ends. CDR1 is SEHNR, CDR2 FQNEAQ, per germline (reference sequence). The CDR3 is made up of 18 amino acids. In DNA, the CDR3 is TGTGCCAGCAGCCACTCATTCGGGATTCTCTCTGGGGCCAACGTCCTGACTTTC. Residues: CASSHSFGILSGANVLTF.

The chain links TRBV29-1 to TRBJ2-1; D might be TRBD1 or TRBD2, each matching 5 bases. V lost 6 bases to trimming and J lost 5 bases, with 17 bases between them. CDR1 and CDR2 from the germline V gene are SQVTM and ANQGSEA. CDR3 length equals 14 residues. The CDR3 here is CSVRLRGEDNEQFF. The CDR3 DNA reads as TGCAGCGTGAGGCTAAGGGGAGAGGACAATGAGCAGTTCTTC.

The chain recombines TRBV7-8 with TRBJ2-3; D gene uncertain. V shed 2 bases and J shed 0 bases, with 6 bases lying between them. This CDR3 spans 14 amino acids. Germline-derived CDR1 and CDR2 are SGHVS and FQNEAQ. CDR3 sequence: CASSLRLSTDTQYF. CDR3 DNA sequence: TGTGCCAGCAGCTTAAGGCTAAGCACAGATACGCAGTATTTT.

The V call is TRBV5-1, the J call TRBJ1-5; TRBD1 matches at 8 bases. Unmatched junction bases numbered 1, after V lost 7 bases and J lost 1 base. CDR1 SGHRS and CDR2 YFSETQ come from the germline V gene. The CDR3 has 13 amino acids. The CDR3 reads CASGQGSNQPQHF. CDR3 bases: TGCGCCAGCGGACAGGGAAGCAATCAGCCCCAGCATTTT.

V gene TRBV4-1 combines with J gene TRBJ2-7; TRBD2 matches at 9 bases. This CDR3 region has 15 residues. Germline values: CDR1 MGHRA, CDR2 YSYEKL. V gave up 0 bases and J gave up 6 bases; unmatched junction bases: 6. The chain's CDR3 is CASSQEVAGGTEQYF. CDR3 in DNA: TGCGCCAGCAGCCAAGAGGTGGCGGGAGGGACCGAGCAGTACTTC.